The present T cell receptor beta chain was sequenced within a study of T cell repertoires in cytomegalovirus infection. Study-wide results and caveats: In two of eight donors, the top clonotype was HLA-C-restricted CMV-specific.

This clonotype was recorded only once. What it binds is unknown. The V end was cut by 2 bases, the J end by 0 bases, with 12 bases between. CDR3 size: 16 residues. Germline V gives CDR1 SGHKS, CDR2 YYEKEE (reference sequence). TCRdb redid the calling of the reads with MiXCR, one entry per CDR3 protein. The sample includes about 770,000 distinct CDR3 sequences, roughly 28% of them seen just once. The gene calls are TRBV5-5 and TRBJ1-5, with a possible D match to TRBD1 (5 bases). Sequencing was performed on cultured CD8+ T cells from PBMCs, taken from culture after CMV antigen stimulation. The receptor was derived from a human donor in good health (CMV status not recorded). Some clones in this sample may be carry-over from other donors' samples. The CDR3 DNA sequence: TGTGCCAGCAGCTTTGAGGGGACCTATAGCAATCAGCCCCAGCATTTT. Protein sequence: CASSFEGTYSNQPQHF.